This T cell receptor beta chain was sequenced during a study of T cells in Graves' hyperthyroidism and ophthalmopathy. This clonotype appeared many times. The CDR3 is made up of 14 amino acids. The ends lost 3 bases at V and 6 bases at J; junction bases unmatched: 5. CDR1 MGHRA and CDR2 YSYEKL come from the germline V gene. From RNA transcripts, TCR beta CDR3 regions were amplified. HTBI primers were employed in a first-round RT-PCR of the TCR CDR3. TCRdb used MiXCR to reprocess the multiplex PCR reads, holding one entry per CDR3 protein. The repertoire holds around 500,000 distinct CDR3 sequences, around 15% seen once, with approximately 15% in the top ten.

The origin of this receptor is a woman aged 40-49 years with Graves' hyperthyroidism. The V gene is TRBV4-1, the J gene TRBJ2-7; 10 bases align to TRBD2. The sequenced material came from blood. The CDR3 coding sequence is TGCGCCAGCAGCCAGTGGGGGACTAGCGTCGAGCAGTACTTC. It yields the protein CASSQWGTSVEQYF.